This T cell receptor beta chain was identified in a study of Tregs in tolerant kidney transplant recipients. Germline CDR1 and CDR2: SGHDT and YYEEEE. Trimming took 1 base from V and 2 from J; bases not matched to a gene: 4. The CDR3 spans 16 residues. This table comes from immunoSEQ multiplex PCR, and its TCRdb copy is limited to in-frame clones, with some not included. The sample records under 45,000 clones, just under 97% being singletons. About this clone: What it binds is not known.

Study outcomes and limitations: Validation in larger populations is needed because few patients were studied.

This TCR was recovered from a human donor in good health. This sequence joins TRBV5-6 and TRBJ2-7; 12 bases agree with TRBD2. The sequenced material came from Tregs from blood cultured with allogeneic cells. CDR3 sequence (DNA): TGTGCCAGCAGCTTGCCACTAGCGGGGGGTCCCTACGAGCAGTACTTC. This encodes CASSLPLAGGPYEQYF.